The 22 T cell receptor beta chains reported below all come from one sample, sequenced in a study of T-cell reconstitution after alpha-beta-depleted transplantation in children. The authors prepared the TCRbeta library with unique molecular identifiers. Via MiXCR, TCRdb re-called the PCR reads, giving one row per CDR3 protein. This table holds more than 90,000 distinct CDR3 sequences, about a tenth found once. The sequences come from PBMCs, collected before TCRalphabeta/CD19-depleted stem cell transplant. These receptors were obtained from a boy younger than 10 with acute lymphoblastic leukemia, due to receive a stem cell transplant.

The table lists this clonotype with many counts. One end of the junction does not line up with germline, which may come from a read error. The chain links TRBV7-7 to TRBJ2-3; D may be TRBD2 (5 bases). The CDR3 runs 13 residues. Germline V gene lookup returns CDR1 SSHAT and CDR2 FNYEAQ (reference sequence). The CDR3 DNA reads TGTGCTAGCAGCTTAATTGGAGGAGATACGCAGTATTTT. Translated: CASSLIGGDTQYF.

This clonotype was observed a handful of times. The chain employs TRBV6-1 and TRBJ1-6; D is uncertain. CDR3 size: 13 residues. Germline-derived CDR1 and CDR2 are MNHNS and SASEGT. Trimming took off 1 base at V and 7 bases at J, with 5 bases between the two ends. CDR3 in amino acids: CASSEGGNSPLHF. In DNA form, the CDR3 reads TGTGCCAGCAGTGAAGGAGGGAATTCACCCCTCCACTTT.

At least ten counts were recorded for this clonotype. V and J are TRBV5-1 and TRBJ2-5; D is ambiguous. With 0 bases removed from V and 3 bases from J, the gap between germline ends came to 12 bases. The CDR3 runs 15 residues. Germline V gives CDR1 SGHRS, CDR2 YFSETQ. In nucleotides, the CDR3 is TGCGCCAGCAGCTTGGCAGGAACCGAAAAAGAGACCCAGTACTTC. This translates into CASSLAGTEKETQYF.

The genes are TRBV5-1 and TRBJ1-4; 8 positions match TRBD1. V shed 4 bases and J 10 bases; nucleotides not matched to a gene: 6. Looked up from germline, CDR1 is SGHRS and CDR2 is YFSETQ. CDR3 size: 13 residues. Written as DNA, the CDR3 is TGCGCCAGCAGCGCAGGGGGCGGGCGAAAACTGTTTTTT. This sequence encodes CASSAGGGRKLFF.

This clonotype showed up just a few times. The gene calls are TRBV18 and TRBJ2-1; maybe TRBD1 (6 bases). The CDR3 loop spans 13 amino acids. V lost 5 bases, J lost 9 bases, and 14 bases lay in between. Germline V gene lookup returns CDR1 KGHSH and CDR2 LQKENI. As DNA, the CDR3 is TGTGCCAGCTCAACTAAAAGGGGGATTGAGCAGTTCTTC. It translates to CASSTKRGIEQFF.

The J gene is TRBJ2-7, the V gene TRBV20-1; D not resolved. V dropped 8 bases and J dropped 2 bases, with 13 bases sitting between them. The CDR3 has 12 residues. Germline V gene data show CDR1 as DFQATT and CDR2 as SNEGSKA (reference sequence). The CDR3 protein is CSPRRHTYEQYF. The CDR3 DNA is TGCAGTCCTCGGCGCCACACCTACGAGCAGTACTTC.

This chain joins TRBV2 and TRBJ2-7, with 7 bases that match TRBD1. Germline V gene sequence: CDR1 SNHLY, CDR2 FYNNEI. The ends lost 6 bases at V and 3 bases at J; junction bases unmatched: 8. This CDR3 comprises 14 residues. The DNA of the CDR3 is TGTGCCAGCAGGGAGACAGGGACCCTCTACGAGCAGTACTTC. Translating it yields CASRETGTLYEQYF. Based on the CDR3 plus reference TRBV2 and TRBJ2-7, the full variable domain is EPEVTQTPSHQVTQMGQEVILRCVPISNHLYFYWYRQILGQKVEFLVSFYNNEISEKSEIFDDQFSVERPDGSNFTLKIRSTKLEDSAMYFCASRETGTLYEQYFGPGTRLTVT.

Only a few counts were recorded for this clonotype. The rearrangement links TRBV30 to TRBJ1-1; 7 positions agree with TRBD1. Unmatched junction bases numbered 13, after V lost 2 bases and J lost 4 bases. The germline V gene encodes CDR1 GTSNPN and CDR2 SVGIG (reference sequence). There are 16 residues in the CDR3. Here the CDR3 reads CAWSISYRGQSTEAFF. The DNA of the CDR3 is TGTGCCTGGAGTATATCATACAGGGGTCAAAGCACTGAAGCTTTCTTT.

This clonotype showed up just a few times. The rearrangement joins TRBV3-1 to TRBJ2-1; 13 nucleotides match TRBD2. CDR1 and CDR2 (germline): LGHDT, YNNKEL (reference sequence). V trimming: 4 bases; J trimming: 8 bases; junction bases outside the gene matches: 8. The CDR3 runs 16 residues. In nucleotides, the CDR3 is TGTGCCAGCAGCCGAAGAGGACTAGCGGGAGTTGATGAGCAGTTCTTC. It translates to CASSRRGLAGVDEQFF.

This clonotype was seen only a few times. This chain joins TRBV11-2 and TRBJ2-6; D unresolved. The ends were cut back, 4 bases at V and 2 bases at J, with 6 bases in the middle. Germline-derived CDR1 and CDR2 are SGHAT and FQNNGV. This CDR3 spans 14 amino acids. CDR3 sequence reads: CASSSPTGANVLTF. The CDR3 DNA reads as TGTGCCAGCAGCTCACCCACTGGGGCCAACGTCCTGACTTTC. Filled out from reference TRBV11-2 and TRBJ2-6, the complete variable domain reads EAGVAQSPRYKIIEKRQSVAFWCNPISGHATLYWYQQILGQGPKLLIQFQNNGVVDDSQLPKDRFSAERLKGVDSTLKIQPAKLEDSAVYLCASSSPTGANVLTFGAGSRLTVL.

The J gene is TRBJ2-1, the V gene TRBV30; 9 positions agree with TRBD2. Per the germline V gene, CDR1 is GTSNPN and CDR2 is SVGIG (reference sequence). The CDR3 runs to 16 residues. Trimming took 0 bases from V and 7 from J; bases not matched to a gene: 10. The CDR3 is CAWSVLGGRAWNEQFF. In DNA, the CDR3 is TGTGCCTGGAGTGTACTGGGCGGGAGGGCCTGGAATGAGCAGTTCTTC.

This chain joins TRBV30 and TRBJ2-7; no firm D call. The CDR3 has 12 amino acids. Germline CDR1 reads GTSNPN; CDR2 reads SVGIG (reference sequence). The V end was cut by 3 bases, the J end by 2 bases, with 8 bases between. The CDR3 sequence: CAWSSHTYEQYF. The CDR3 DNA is TGTGCCTGGAGCAGCCACACCTACGAGCAGTACTTC.

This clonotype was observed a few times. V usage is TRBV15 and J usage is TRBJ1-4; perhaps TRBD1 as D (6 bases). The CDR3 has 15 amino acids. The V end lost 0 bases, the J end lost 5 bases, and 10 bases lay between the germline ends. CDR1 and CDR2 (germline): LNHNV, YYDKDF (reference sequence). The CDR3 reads CATSRDIQGNEKLFF. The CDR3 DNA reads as TGTGCCACCAGCAGAGATATACAGGGAAATGAAAAACTGTTTTTT.

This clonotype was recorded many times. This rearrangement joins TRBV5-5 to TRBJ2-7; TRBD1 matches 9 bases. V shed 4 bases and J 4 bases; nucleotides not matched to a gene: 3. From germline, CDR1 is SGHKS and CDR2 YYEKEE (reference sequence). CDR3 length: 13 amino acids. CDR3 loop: CASSRTGAYEQYF. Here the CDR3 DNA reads TGTGCCAGCAGCCGGACAGGGGCGTACGAGCAGTACTTC.

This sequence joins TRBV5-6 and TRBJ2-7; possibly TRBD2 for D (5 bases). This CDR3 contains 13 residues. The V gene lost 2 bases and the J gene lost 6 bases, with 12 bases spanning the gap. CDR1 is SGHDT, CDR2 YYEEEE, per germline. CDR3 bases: TGTGCCAGCAGCTTCGTGGGAGTCTCCGAGCAGTACTTC. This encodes CASSFVGVSEQYF. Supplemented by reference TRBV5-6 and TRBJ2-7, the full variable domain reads DAGVTQSPTHLIKTRGQQVTLRCSPKSGHDTVSWYQQALGQGPQFIFQYYEEEERQRGNFPDRFSGHQFPNYSSELNVNALLLGDSALYLCASSFVGVSEQYFGPGTRLTVT.

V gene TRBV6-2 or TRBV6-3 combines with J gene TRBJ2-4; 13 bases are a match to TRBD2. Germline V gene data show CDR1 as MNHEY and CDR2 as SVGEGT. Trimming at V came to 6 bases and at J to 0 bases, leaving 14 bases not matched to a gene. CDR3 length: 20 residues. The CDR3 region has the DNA TGTGCCAGCAGGCGGGGACTAGCGGGACCGACCGGTGGAGCCAAAAACATTCAGTACTTC. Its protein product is CASRRGLAGPTGGAKNIQYF.

CDR3 bases: TGTGCCATCGCCGTGCGGGACAGGGGTGAAGCTTTCTTT. This gives the protein CAIAVRDRGEAFF. V is TRBV12-3 or TRBV12-4 and J is TRBJ1-1; 10 bases line up with TRBD1. The CDR3 is made up of 13 amino acids. With 10 bases clipped from V and 7 bases from J, the junction kept 9 bases outside the gene matches.

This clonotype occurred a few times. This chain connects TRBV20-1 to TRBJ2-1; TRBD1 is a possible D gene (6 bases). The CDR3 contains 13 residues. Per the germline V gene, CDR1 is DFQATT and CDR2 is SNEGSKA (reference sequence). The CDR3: CRTRGRTYNEQFF. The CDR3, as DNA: TGCAGGACAAGGGGGAGAACATACAATGAGCAGTTCTTC.

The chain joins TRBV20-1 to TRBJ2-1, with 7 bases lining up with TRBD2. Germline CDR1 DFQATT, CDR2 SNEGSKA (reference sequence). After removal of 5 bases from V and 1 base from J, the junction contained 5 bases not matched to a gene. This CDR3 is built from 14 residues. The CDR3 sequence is CSAPRLASYNEQFF. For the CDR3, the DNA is TGCAGTGCTCCACGACTAGCTTCCTACAATGAGCAGTTCTTC.

The CDR3 bases are TGTGCCACCAGTGACTCCGGGACAAGGAATCAGCCCCAGCATTTT. Translation: CATSDSGTRNQPQHF. The chain couples TRBV24-1 to TRBJ1-5, with a tentative D call TRBD1 (6 bases). Germline V gene lookup returns CDR1 KGHDR and CDR2 SFDVKD. Trimming took 4 bases from V and 4 from J, leaving 13 bases between them. There are 15 residues in the CDR3.

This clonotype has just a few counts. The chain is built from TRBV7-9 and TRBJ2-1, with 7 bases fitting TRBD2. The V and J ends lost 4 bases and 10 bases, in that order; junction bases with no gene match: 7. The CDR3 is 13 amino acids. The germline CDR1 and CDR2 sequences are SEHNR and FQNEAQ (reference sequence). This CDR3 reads CASSSRLAGEQFF. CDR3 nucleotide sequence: TGTGCCAGCAGCTCCAGACTAGCAGGGGAGCAGTTCTTC.

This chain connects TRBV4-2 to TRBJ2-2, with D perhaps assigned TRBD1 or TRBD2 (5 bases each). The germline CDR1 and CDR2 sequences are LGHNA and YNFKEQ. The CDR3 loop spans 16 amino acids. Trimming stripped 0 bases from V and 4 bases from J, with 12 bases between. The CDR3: CASSQEYRTGTGELFF. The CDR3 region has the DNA TGTGCCAGCAGCCAAGAATACAGGACTGGCACCGGGGAGCTGTTTTTT.